This TCR beta chain is from a study of tumor and adjacent non-tumor tissue in lung cancer. At the level of the study: Samples averaged roughly 4 million productive TCRbeta reads each. Study-level findings and limits: Significantly higher TCR diversity was found in tumor than normal lung.

RNA was extracted from bulk tissue without any cell sorting. Distant lung tissue was collected more than 3 cm away from the tumor edge. The library came from three nested PCR rounds adapted from ARM-PCR protocols. TCRdb itself ran the multiplex PCR reads through MiXCR, one entry per CDR3 protein. The table shows over 80,000 distinct CDR3 sequences, with about 80% occurring only once. Points on this clonotype: Its antigen is not identified.

The source of this sequence is a man aged 60 to 69 with small cell lung cancer. The sample taken for sequencing was distant non-tumor lung tissue.

The CDR3 DNA reads as TGTGCCAGCGGCTATGAAGCAGGAGAAGGGCAGTTCTTC. As protein: CASGYEAGEGQFF. This rearrangement joins TRBV11-2 to TRBJ2-1; the D is unclear. Germline values: CDR1 SGHAT, CDR2 FQNNGV. Trimming took off 8 bases at V and 12 bases at J, with 20 bases between the two ends. This CDR3 has 13 amino acids.